This T cell receptor (beta chain) was sequenced for a study of regulatory T cells in long-lasting Graves disease. Note on this clonotype: Antigen specificity is unknown.

The authors built TCR beta libraries using iRepertoire HTBI primers and Arm-PCR of CDR3 regions. TCRdb ran MiXCR on the multiplex PCR reads and lists one entry per CDR3 protein. The sample has 600,000 to 850,000 distinct CDR3 sequences; approximately 31% are singletons. The study's findings and limits: There were preferences for TRBV28, TRBJ1-2 and TRBJ2-5 in persistent disease.

CDR3 size: 16 residues. V lost 3 bases, J lost 5 bases, and 22 bases lay in between. Germline CDR1 is SQVTM and CDR2 is ANQGSEA. The time point was: persistent/refractory GD, antithyroid drugs over 5 years with positive TRAb. PBMC RNA was the source of the TCR library. Criteria from the American Thyroid Association guidelines were applied to diagnose Graves' disease. Patients of an endocrinology department in Xi'an, China, were included. The chain uses TRBV29-1 and TRBJ2-5; a possible D gene is TRBD1 (6 bases). The specimen comprised peripheral blood mononuclear cells (PBMCs), sampled when the disease was refractory, from a patient treated with antithyroid drugs. This TCR was sampled from a female donor with Graves disease. CDR3 in DNA: TGCAGCGTTGAGATGCACAGGGTTTCGGCCCGGGAGACCCAGTACTTC. This encodes CSVEMHRVSARETQYF.